Shown below are 20 T cell receptor beta chains from a single sample sequenced in a study of T cells in Graves' hyperthyroidism and ophthalmopathy. Amplification of TCR beta CDR3 regions was performed using RNA transcripts as template. A first-round RT-PCR of the TCR CDR3 used the HTBI primer set. TCRdb passed the multiplex PCR reads through MiXCR, listing each CDR3 protein once. The sample records about 420,000 distinct CDR3 sequences, 15% to 18% being singletons. Sequences were obtained from blood. All receptors come from a woman younger than 35 with Graves' hyperthyroidism.

This clonotype has a handful of counts. The chain employs TRBV28 and TRBJ1-4, with D hard to call. The V end lost 0 bases, the J end lost 5 bases, and 10 bases lay between the germline ends. The CDR3 loop spans 15 amino acids. From germline, CDR1 is MDHEN and CDR2 SYDVKM. The CDR3 loop reads CASSLWGTENEKLFF. The CDR3, as DNA: TGTGCCAGCAGTTTATGGGGAACCGAGAATGAAAAACTGTTTTTT. Combining the CDR3 with reference TRBV28 and TRBJ1-4 gives the whole variable domain DVKVTQSSRYLVKRTGEKVFLECVQDMDHENMFWYRQDPGLGLRLIYFSYDVKMKEKGDIPEGYSVSREKKERFSLILESASTNQTSMYLCASSLWGTENEKLFFGSGTQLSVL.

This clonotype was counted many times. V and J are TRBV5-1 and TRBJ2-1; 14 bases match TRBD2. CDR1 and CDR2 from the germline V gene are SGHRS and YFSETQ. CDR3 size: 19 residues. V dropped 3 bases and J dropped 12; count of bases not matched to a gene: 20. The CDR3 DNA reads as TGCGCCAGCAGCTCAACATCGGGACTAGCGGGGGTATTCGAAACCGGGCAGTTCTTC. Its protein product is CASSSTSGLAGVFETGQFF.

This clonotype was recorded at least ten times. The chain has TRBV24-1 and TRBJ2-3, with D unresolved. CDR1 is KGHDR and CDR2 is SFDVKD in the germline V gene. This CDR3 is 13 amino acids long. V gave up 1 base and J gave up 5 bases, with 6 bases separating them. Written as DNA, the CDR3 is TGTGCCACCAGTGATTTAGATGGAGATACGCAGTATTTT. It translates to CATSDLDGDTQYF.

CDR3 DNA: TGCGCCAGCAGCCGCCGTGGAAGCCAAGAGACCCAGTACTTC. Amino acids: CASSRRGSQETQYF. This rearrangement joins TRBV4-1 to TRBJ2-5, with unresolved D. CDR3 size: 14 residues. V was shortened by 4 bases and J by 1 base, with 10 bases between the two germline ends. CDR1 and CDR2 (germline): MGHRA, YSYEKL.

This clonotype showed up just a few times. The V and J genes are TRBV6-5 and TRBJ1-4, with D possibly being TRBD1 (5 bases). CDR1 MNHEY and CDR2 SVGAGI come from the germline V gene. There are 15 residues in the CDR3. Trimming pared 4 bases from V and 2 bases from J, leaving 11 bases between. CDR3 amino acids: CASSSQGFTNEKLFF. The CDR3 DNA follows: TGTGCCAGCAGTTCTCAGGGTTTTACTAATGAAAAACTGTTTTTT.

This clonotype showed up many times. This rearrangement joins TRBV27 to TRBJ1-2, with D tentatively TRBD1 (6 bases). The CDR3 is 15 residues long. Germline CDR1 MNHEY, CDR2 SMNVEV (reference sequence). Trimming shortened V by 4 bases and J by 0 bases, and 12 bases separated the two germline ends. Here the CDR3 reads CASSSLQGTNYGYTF. CDR3 nucleotide sequence: TGTGCCAGCAGTTCCTTACAGGGAACTAACTATGGCTACACCTTC.

The rearrangement uses TRBV9 and TRBJ2-2; TRBD1 agrees at 8 bases. The trim removed 4 bases at V and 7 bases at J, leaving 9 bases unmatched. Germline lookup yields CDR1 SGDLS and CDR2 YYNGEE. This CDR3 region has 15 residues. The CDR3 reads CASSPRTGSDGELFF. The DNA of the CDR3 is TGTGCCAGCAGCCCTCGGACAGGGAGCGACGGGGAGCTGTTTTTT.

This clonotype appeared many times. The chain is built from TRBV28 and TRBJ2-5; maybe TRBD1 (8 bases). V lost 6 bases, J lost 5 bases, and 19 bases lay in between. CDR3 size: 15 residues. Germline V CDR1 and CDR2: MDHEN, SYDVKM. CDR3 nucleotide sequence: TGTGCCAGCAGCCCTCAGGGGGCGCGGGAGGAGACCCAGTACTTC. It is translated as CASSPQGAREETQYF.

This CDR3 is CASSRTGSDYGYTF. The CDR3 bases are TGTGCCAGCAGTCGGACAGGGAGCGACTATGGCTACACCTTC. The V gene is TRBV12-3 or TRBV12-4, the J gene TRBJ1-2; 8 nucleotides match TRBD1. Trimming removed 5 bases from V and 3 bases from J; junction bases left unmatched: 5. The CDR3 spans 14 residues.

This clonotype was detected ten times or more. V gene TRBV20-1 combines with J gene TRBJ2-5; 10 nucleotides match TRBD2. V trimming: 6 bases; J trimming: 5 bases; junction bases outside the gene matches: 9. CDR1 and CDR2 from the germline V gene are DFQATT and SNEGSKA (reference sequence). CDR3 length equals 14 residues. The CDR3 DNA sequence: TGCAGTGCAGCCACTAGCGGGATTGGGGAGACCCAGTACTTC. Protein product: CSAATSGIGETQYF.

This clonotype has more than one count but fewer than ten. The rearrangement uses TRBV7-9 and TRBJ2-7; D gene uncertain. This CDR3 spans 15 amino acids. V shed 2 bases and J shed 6 bases, with 17 bases lying between them. The germline V gene encodes CDR1 SEHNR and CDR2 FQNEAQ (reference sequence). The CDR3 loop reads CASSLSEVKLGEQYF. CDR3 nucleotides: TGTGCCAGCAGCTTATCCGAGGTTAAGCTCGGCGAGCAGTACTTC.

Remarks on this clonotype: This may arise from a read error, as a much more abundant clone is one base away. V and J are TRBV20-1 and TRBJ2-3, with TRBD2 matching 10 bases. CDR1 is DFQATT and CDR2 is SNEGSKA in the germline V gene (reference sequence). The CDR3 contains 17 residues. The trim removed 3 bases at V and 5 bases at J, leaving 14 bases unmatched. CDR3 bases: TGCAGTGCTAGGGGCGGGGGTAGCGGGAGGCCCGGAGATACGCAGTATTTT. It encodes CSARGGGSGRPGDTQYF.

The chain combines TRBV14 with TRBJ2-2; tentatively, D is TRBD1 (6 bases). This CDR3 has 17 amino acids. The germline V and J ends were trimmed by 0 bases and 0 bases, with 11 bases remaining between them. Per germline, CDR1 SGHDN and CDR2 FVKESK. The CDR3 bases are TGTGCCAGCAGCCAAGATTTTAGGACAGCGAACACCGGGGAGCTGTTTTTT. It codes for CASSQDFRTANTGELFF.

Regarding this clonotype: This could be a read error, since a much larger clone is one nucleotide away. This rearrangement joins TRBV7-6 to TRBJ2-3; no clear D. CDR1 is SGHVS and CDR2 is FNYEAQ in the germline V gene. There are 15 residues in the CDR3. V lost 5 bases, J lost 0 bases, and 12 bases lay in between. CDR3 nucleotide sequence: TGTGCCAGCAGCCTGACCGCTTCTAGCACAGATACGCAGTATTTT. It translates to CASSLTASSTDTQYF.

This clonotype was recorded at least ten times. The V gene is TRBV20-1, the J gene TRBJ2-1; 8 bases fit TRBD1. Trimming at V came to 6 bases and at J to 8 bases, leaving 3 bases not matched to a gene. The V gene's germline CDR1 is DFQATT and CDR2 SNEGSKA (reference sequence). The CDR3 extends over 11 amino acids. The chain's CDR3 is CSARQGYEQFF. In DNA form, the CDR3 reads TGCAGTGCCCGACAGGGGTATGAGCAGTTCTTC.

At least ten counts were recorded for this clonotype. The V and J genes are TRBV3-1 and TRBJ2-2; D remains unclear. V was clipped by 0 bases and J by 0 bases, with 8 bases between them. CDR3 length equals 16 residues. Per the germline V gene, CDR1 is LGHDT and CDR2 is YNNKEL (reference sequence). The CDR3 DNA reads as TGTGCCAGCAGCCAAGAGAAGACGGCGAACACCGGGGAGCTGTTTTTT. Amino acid sequence: CASSQEKTANTGELFF.

This clonotype was counted many times. The chain is built from TRBV5-1 and TRBJ1-4, with D maybe TRBD1 (6 bases). The CDR3 loop spans 15 amino acids. The germline V gene encodes CDR1 SGHRS and CDR2 YFSETQ. V dropped 1 base and J dropped 8 bases, with 15 bases sitting between them. For the CDR3, the DNA is TGCGCCAGCAGCTTGTCAGCAGGGGATGGCGAAAAACTGTTTTTT. Translating it yields CASSLSAGDGEKLFF. Full variable domain (missing parts from reference TRBV5-1 and TRBJ1-4): KAGVTQTPRYLIKTRGQQVTLSCSPISGHRSVSWYQQTPGQGLQFLFEYFSETQRNKGNFPGRFSGRQFSNSRSEMNVSTLELGDSALYLCASSLSAGDGEKLFFGSGTQLSVL.

At least ten counts were recorded for this clonotype. J is TRBJ2-3 and V is TRBV7-8, with a tentative D call TRBD1 (6 bases). This CDR3 spans 19 amino acids. Trimming shortened V by 7 bases and J by 1 base, and 27 bases separated the two germline ends. The germline V gene encodes CDR1 SGHVS and CDR2 FQNEAQ. The CDR3 sequence: CASTYSRSQGGSGTDTQYF. CDR3 DNA sequence: TGTGCCAGCACCTATTCCAGGTCCCAAGGGGGTAGCGGCACAGATACGCAGTATTTT.

This clonotype came up a few times. Lacking the conserved final phenylalanine or tryptophan, this CDR3 likely reflects a read error. The J gene is TRBJ1-1, the V gene TRBV13; D is undetermined. This CDR3 is built from 14 residues. Trimming took off 3 bases at V and 0 bases at J, with 8 bases between the two ends. Germline assignment: CDR1 PRHDT and CDR2 FYEKMQ (reference sequence). The CDR3 is CASSLVELNTEAFL. The DNA of the CDR3 is TGTGCCAGCAGCTTGGTAGAACTGAACACTGAAGCTTTCCTT.

A remark on this clonotype: This sequence may be a read error, since a much larger clone differs from it by one base. The rearrangement joins TRBV27 to TRBJ2-7, with unresolved D. The germline gives CDR1 MNHEY, CDR2 SMNVEV (reference sequence). Trimming cost V 0 bases and J 6 bases, with 15 bases left between them. This CDR3 comprises 15 residues. In nucleotides, the CDR3 is TGTGCCAGCAGTTTATCCTGGAATCCTTACTCCGAGCAGTACTTC. This sequence encodes CASSLSWNPYSEQYF.